The present T cell receptor (beta chain) was sequenced within a study of blood T cells in healthy people across ages. Notes on the study in general: Leaving the PBMCs unsorted stopped any conclusive comparison of naive versus antigen-experienced cells. Both naive CD4+ cell counts and diversity were greater in long-lived donors than in aged donors.

Together with a sample-barcoded 5' primer, a J-beta primer mix was included in a second PCR lasting roughly 6 to 12 cycles. A template-switch adaptor containing 12 random nucleotides labeled each cDNA molecule. Via MiXCR, TCRdb re-called the 5' RACE reads, giving one row per CDR3 protein. The table has fewer than 800,000 distinct CDR3 sequences, about 52% seen once. Per-sample yields of isolated PBMCs were at least 6 million. A note on this clonotype: Its target is not known.

The sequence derives from a woman aged 60-75 years in good health. The sample consisted of blood.

The CDR3 DNA reads TGTGCCAGCAGACAGGGGGCCTCTTCACCCCTCCACTTT. It encodes CASRQGASSPLHF. The rearrangement links TRBV6-1 to TRBJ1-6; TRBD1 agrees at 9 bases. Per germline, CDR1 MNHNS and CDR2 SASEGT. V lost 6 bases, J lost 9 bases, and 3 bases stayed unmatched. The CDR3 loop spans 13 amino acids.